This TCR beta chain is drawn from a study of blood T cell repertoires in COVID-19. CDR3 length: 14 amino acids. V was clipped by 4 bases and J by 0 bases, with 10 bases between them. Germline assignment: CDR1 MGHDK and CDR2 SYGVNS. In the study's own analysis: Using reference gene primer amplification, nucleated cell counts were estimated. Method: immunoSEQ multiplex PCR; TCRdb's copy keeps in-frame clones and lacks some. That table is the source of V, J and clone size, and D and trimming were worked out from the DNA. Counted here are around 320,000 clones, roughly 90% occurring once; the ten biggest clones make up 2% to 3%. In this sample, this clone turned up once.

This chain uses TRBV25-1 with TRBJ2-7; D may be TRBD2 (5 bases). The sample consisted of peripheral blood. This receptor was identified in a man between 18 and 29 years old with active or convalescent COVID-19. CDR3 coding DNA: TGTGCCAGCAGTGCCTTTCGGGACTCCTACGAGCAGTACTTC. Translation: CASSAFRDSYEQYF.